This T cell receptor (beta chain) stems from a study of blood T cell repertoires in COVID-19 (dated by TCRdb to 2020 to 2022). With regard to the full study: Collaborator samples came from the United States, Italy and Spain and covered acute and convalescent phases of COVID-19. The material from the prospective study consisted of cDNA or gDNA derived from T cells, B-cell-depleted T cells, or PBMCs. The dataset comprised deeply sampled blood TCRbeta repertoires from subjects exposed to, actively infected with, or recovered from COVID-19. The repertoires were released in a freely available public database intended as a resource for research on the immune response to SARS-CoV-2. The samples were drawn from two sources: the first 160 participants of the ongoing ImmuneRACE study, and 1,000 to 1,500 subjects contributed by 6 global collaborators. A de-identified subject ID, COVID-19 status, age in years and sex were almost always included in the sample metadata. HLA class I and class II types, where available, came from metadata supplied by the sample provider rather than from assay-based typing. The research as a whole found: How much clinical and demographic metadata was included differed by source and by participant, and the metadata was provided uncurated.

TCRbeta CDR3 regions were amplified from genomic DNA using the immunoSEQ Assay, a bias-controlled multiplex PCR. The study's processing was this. The number of nucleated cells in each sample was estimated from the amplification of reference gene primers within the assay. To quantify the absolute abundance of each unique TCRbeta CDR3 rearrangement, sequence reads were collapsed and filtered. For each sample, productive Simpson clonality was calculated by taking the square root of Simpson's diversity index across productive rearrangements. In its TCRdb copy, this immuneACCESS table keeps in-frame sequences only and misses some clones. Where compared with another copy, unresolved V genes explain less than half of these, and the others have no known cause. From that table come the V and J calls and clone size; the DNA was used to work out D and trimming. This sample comprises just over 80,000 clones, roughly 91% of them detected only once. The ten most abundant clones make up more than 0.95% of the sample.

Taken from the germline V gene (reference sequence), the CDR1 and CDR2 loops are SEHNR and FQNEAQ. Trimming removed 3 bases from V and 1 base from J, leaving 10 bases between the germline ends. The CDR3 numbers 15 residues from cysteine through phenylalanine. Of all the DNA, just the CDR3 is kept, 45 bases in frame from base 1. As to this clone: Its specific antigen is unknown. Base qualities are missing; no much larger clone stands one base away.

Participants in the prospective study were aged about 18 to 95 years, lived in 24 United States geographic areas, and enrolled through a virtual design. In the prospective study, cohorts were assigned on the basis of participant-reported clinical history obtained from a screening survey and a study questionnaire. In the prospective study, whole blood, serum and a nasopharyngeal or oropharyngeal swab were collected from each participant by mobile phlebotomists. Prospective study participants could optionally give additional blood draws and questionnaires over an approximately two-month period. Blood samples from the prospective study were shipped frozen or at room temperature prior to DNA extraction.

The sequence was collected from a woman between 45 and 65 years old with acute COVID-19. The chain links TRBV7-9 with TRBJ2-1, with no D gene named confidently. Sequencing input: PBMCs or T cells enriched from blood (not recorded which). The DNA is TGTGCCAGCAGCTTTGATTCCGGGTCCTACAATGAGCAGTTCTTC. This is translated as CASSFDSGSYNEQFF.